Here is one T cell receptor beta chain with its context. No antigen is known for it. This sample stems from a study of cytomegalovirus exposure and HLA in healthy donors. The CDR3 runs 11 residues. Germline V CDR1 and CDR2: SNHLY, FYNNEI. J gave up 11 bases and V 7 bases, and 4 bases lay outside the gene matches. PCR primers comprised 60 Vbeta and 13 Jbeta primers. The protocol was immunoSEQ multiplex PCR, while the TCRdb copy is restricted to in-frame clones and leaves out a portion. This sample has about 160,000 clones; 60% to 75% occur once, and the top ten carry roughly 3%. Overall study results and limits: Being productive about 87% or about 30% of the time was typical of most TCR beta V segments in an earlier analysis. Usually a TCR sequence was rare, but some public TCRs were found in many donors. Highest at DRB1 and lowest at HLA-C, TCR association rates differed among HLA loci in a later analysis. Some segments of the V type, notably TRBV6-2 and TRBV6-3, were excluded as indistinguishable.

The chain combines TRBV2 with TRBJ1-1, with 10 bases that match TRBD1. Sequencing input: PBMCs. The TCR comes from a woman in her fifties or sixties in good health and CMV-seropositive. This CDR3 reads CASNLDRGAFF. CDR3 in DNA: TGTGCCAGCAATTTGGACAGGGGGGCTTTCTTT.